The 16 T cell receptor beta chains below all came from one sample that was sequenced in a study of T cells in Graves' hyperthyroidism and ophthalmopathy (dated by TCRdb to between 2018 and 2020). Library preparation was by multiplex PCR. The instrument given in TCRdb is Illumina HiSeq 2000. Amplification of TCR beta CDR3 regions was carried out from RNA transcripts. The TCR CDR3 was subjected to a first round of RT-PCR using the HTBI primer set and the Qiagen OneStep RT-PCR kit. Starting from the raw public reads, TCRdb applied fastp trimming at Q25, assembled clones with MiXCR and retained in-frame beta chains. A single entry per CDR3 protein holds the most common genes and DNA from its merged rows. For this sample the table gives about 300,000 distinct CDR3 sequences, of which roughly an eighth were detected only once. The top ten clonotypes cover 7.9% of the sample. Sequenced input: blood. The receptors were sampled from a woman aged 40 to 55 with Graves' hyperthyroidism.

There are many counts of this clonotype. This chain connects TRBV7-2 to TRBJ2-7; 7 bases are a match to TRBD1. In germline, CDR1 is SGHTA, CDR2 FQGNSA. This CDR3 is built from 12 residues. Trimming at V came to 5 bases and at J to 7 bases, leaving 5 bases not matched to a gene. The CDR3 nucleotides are TGTGCCAGCAGCCCGACAGGGTTAGAGCAGTACTTC. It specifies CASSPTGLEQYF. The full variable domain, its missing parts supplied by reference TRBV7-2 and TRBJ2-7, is GAGVSQSPSNKVTEKGKDVELRCDPISGHTALYWYRQSLGQGLEFLIYFQGNSAPDKSGLPSDRFSAERTGGSVSTLTIQRTQQEDSAVYLCASSPTGLEQYFGPGTRLTVT.

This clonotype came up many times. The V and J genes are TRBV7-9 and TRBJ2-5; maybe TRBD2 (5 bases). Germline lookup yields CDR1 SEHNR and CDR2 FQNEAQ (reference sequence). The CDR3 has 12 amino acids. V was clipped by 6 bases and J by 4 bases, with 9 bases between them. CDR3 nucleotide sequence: TGTGCCAGCAGGGGGAGTGGAGAGACCCAGTACTTC. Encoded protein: CASRGSGETQYF.

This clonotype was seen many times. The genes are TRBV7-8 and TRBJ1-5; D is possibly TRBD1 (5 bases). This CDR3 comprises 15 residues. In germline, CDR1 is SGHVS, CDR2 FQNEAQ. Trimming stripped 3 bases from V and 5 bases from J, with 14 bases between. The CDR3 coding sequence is TGTGCCAGCAGCTTGCCCGGGGTAGGGGATCAGCCCCAGCATTTT. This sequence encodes CASSLPGVGDQPQHF.

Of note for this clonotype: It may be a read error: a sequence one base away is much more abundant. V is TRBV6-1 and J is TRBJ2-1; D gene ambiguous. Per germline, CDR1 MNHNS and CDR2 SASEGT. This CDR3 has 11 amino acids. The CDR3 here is CAMQDENERFF. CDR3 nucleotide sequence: TGTGCCATGCAGGATGAGAATGAGCGGTTCTTC.

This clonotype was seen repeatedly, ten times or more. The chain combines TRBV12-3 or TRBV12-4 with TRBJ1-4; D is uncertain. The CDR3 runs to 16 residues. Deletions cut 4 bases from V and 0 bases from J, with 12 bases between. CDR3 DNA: TGTGCCAGCAGTTCCCTGTACGGTGCAACTAATGAAAAACTGTTTTTT. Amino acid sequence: CASSSLYGATNEKLFF.

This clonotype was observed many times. CDR3 region: CASSLAGMIYGYTF. CDR3 in DNA: TGTGCCAGCAGCTTAGCAGGGATGATCTATGGCTACACCTTC. This sequence joins TRBV7-9 and TRBJ1-2, with D unclear. The germline gives CDR1 SEHNR, CDR2 FQNEAQ (reference sequence). The CDR3 extends over 14 amino acids. Trimming shortened V by 0 bases and J by 4 bases, and 9 bases separated the two germline ends.

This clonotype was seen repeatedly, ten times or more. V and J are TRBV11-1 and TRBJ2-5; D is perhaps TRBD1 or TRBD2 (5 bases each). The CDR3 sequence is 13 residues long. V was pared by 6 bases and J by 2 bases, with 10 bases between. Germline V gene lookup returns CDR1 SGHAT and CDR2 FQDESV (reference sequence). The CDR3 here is CASRSGPQETQYF. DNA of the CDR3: TGTGCCAGCAGGTCGGGGCCTCAAGAGACCCAGTACTTC.

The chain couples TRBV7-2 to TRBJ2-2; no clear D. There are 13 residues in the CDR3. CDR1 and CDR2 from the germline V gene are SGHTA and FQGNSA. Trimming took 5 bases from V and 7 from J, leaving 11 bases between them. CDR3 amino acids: CASSPTPDGELFF. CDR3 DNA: TGTGCCAGCAGCCCCACCCCGGACGGGGAGCTGTTTTTT.

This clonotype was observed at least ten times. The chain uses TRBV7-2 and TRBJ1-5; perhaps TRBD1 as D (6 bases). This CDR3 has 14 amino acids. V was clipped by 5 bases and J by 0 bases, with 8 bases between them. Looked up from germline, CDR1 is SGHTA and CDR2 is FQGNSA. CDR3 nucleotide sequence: TGTGCCAGCAGCACAGGGTATAGCAATCAGCCCCAGCATTTT. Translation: CASSTGYSNQPQHF.

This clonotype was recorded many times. CDR3 in DNA: TGTGCCAGCAGTATAGACCGGGACAGGGGTAACGAAAAACTGTTTTTT. This sequence encodes CASSIDRDRGNEKLFF. The chain combines TRBV27 with TRBJ1-4, with 10 bases that match TRBD1. Trimming took 5 bases from V and 8 from J; bases not matched to a gene: 11. Germline V gene lookup returns CDR1 MNHEY and CDR2 SMNVEV (reference sequence). The length of the CDR3 is 16 residues.

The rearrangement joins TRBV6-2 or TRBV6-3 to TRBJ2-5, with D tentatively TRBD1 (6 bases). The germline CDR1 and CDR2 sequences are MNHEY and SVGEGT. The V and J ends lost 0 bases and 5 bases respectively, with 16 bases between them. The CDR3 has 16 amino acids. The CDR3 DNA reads TGTGCCAGCAGTTACTCGTGGAGTGATCAGGGGGAGACCCAGTACTTC. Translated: CASSYSWSDQGETQYF.

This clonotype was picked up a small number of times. The CDR3 sequence is CASSVALGQGNIQYF. As DNA, the CDR3 is TGTGCCAGCAGCGTAGCATTGGGACAGGGAAACATTCAGTACTTC. The chain uses TRBV9 and TRBJ2-4; 9 bases match TRBD1. The CDR3 covers 15 residues. V was pared by 0 bases and J by 6 bases, with 4 bases of the junction left unmatched. From germline, CDR1 is SGDLS and CDR2 YYNGEE.

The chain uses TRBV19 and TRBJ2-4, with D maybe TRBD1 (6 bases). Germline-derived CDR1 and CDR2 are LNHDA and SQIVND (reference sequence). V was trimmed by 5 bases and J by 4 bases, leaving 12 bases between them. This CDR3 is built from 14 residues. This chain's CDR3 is CASSGTDRKNIQYF. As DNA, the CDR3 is TGTGCCAGTAGTGGAACCGACAGGAAAAACATTCAGTACTTC.

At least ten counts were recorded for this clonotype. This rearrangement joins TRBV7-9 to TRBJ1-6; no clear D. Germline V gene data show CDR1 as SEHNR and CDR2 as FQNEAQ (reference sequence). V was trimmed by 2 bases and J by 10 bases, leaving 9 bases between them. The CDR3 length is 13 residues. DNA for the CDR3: TGTGCCAGCAGCTTATATGAAGGATCACCCCTCCACTTT. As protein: CASSLYEGSPLHF.

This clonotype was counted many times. The DNA of the CDR3 is TGTGCCAGCGGGGACAGGGCCCCCACCTATGGCTACACCTTC. Protein product: CASGDRAPTYGYTF. The rearrangement uses TRBV27 and TRBJ1-2; 9 bases fit TRBD1. Germline-derived CDR1 and CDR2 are MNHEY and SMNVEV (reference sequence). Trimming removed 8 bases from V and 4 bases from J; junction bases left unmatched: 8. The CDR3 is 14 residues long.

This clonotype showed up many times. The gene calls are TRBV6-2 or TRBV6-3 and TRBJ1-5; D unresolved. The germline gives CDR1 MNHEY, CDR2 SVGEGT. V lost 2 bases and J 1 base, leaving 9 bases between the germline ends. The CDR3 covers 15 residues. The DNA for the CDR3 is TGTGCCAGCAGTTACGGTTCCCTGAGCAATCAGCCCCAGCATTTT. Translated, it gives CASSYGSLSNQPQHF.